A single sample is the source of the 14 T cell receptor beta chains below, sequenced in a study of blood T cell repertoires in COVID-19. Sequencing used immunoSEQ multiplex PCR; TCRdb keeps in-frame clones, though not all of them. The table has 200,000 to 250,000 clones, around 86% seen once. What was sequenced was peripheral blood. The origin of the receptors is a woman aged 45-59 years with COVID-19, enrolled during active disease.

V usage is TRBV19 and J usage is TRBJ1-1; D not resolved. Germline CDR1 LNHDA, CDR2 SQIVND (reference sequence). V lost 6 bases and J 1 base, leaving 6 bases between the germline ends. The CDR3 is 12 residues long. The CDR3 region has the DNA TGTGCCAGTAGGTCAGGGAACACTGAAGCTTTCTTT. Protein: CASRSGNTEAFF. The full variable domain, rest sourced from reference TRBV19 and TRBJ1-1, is DGGITQSPKYLFRKEGQNVTLSCEQNLNHDAMYWYRQDPGQGLRLIYYSQIVNDFQKGDIAEGYSVSREKKESFPLTVTSAQKNPTAFYLCASRSGNTEAFFGQGTRLTVV.

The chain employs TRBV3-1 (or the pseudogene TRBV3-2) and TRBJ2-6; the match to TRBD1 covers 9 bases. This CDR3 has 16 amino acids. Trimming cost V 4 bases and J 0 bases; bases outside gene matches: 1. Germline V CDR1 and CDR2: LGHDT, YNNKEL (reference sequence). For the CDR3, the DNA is TGTGCCAGCAGCCCGGGACAGGGCTCTGGGGCCAACGTCCTGACTTTC. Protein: CASSPGQGSGANVLTF.

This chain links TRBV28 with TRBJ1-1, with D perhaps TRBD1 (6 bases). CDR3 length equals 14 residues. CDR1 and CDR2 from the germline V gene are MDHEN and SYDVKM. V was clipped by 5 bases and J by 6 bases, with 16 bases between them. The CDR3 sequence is CASSPQVGGAEAFF. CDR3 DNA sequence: TGTGCCAGCAGTCCCCAAGTAGGGGGGGCTGAAGCTTTCTTT. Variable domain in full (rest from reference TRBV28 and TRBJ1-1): DVKVTQSSRYLVKRTGEKVFLECVQDMDHENMFWYRQDPGLGLRLIYFSYDVKMKEKGDIPEGYSVSREKKERFSLILESASTNQTSMYLCASSPQVGGAEAFFGQGTRLTVV.

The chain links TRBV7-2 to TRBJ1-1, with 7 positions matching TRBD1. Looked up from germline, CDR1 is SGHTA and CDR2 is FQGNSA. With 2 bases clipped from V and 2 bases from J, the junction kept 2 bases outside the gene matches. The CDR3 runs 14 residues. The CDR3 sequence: CASSLNRGNTEAFF. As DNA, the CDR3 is TGTGCCAGCAGCTTAAACAGGGGTAACACTGAAGCTTTCTTT.

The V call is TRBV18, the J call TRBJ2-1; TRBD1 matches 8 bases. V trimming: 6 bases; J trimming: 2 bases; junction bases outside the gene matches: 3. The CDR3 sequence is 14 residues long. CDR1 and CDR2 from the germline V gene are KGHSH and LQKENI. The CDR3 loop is CASSETGAYNEQFF. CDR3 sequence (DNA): TGTGCCAGCTCTGAGACAGGGGCCTACAATGAGCAGTTCTTC.

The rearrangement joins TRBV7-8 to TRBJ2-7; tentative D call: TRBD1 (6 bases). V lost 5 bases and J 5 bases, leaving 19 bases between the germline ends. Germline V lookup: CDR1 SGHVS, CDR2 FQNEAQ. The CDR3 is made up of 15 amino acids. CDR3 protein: CASSPNRDTLHEQYF. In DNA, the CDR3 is TGTGCCAGCAGCCCAAACCGGGACACTCTCCACGAGCAGTACTTC.

The CDR3 DNA is TGTGCCAGCAGCGTGACAGGTCCCGGCGAGCAGTACGTC. Its translation is CASSVTGPGEQYV. The chain combines TRBV6-5 with TRBJ2-7; possible D gene TRBD1, 6 bases. V lost 6 bases and J 6 bases, leaving 15 bases between the germline ends. The length of the CDR3 is 13 residues. Germline V gene data show CDR1 as MNHEY and CDR2 as SVGAGI.

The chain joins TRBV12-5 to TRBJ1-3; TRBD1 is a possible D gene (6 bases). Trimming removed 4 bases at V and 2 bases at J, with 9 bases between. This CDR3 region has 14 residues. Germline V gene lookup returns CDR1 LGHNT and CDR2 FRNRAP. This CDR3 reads CASGSRTAGNTIYF. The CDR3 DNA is TGTGCTAGTGGTTCACGGACAGCTGGAAACACCATATATTTT.

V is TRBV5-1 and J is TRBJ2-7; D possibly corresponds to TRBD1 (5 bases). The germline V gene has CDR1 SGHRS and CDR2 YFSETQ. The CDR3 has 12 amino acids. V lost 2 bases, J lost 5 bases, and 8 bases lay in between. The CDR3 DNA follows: TGCGCCAGCAGCTTCGCCAGGGACGAGCAGTACTTC. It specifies CASSFARDEQYF.

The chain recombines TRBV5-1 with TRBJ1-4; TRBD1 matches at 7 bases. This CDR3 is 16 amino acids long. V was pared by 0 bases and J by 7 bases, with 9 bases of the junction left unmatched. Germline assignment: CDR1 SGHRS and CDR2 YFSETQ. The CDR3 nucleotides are TGCGCCAGCAGCTTGGGATATAGACAGGGAGGTGAAAAACTGTTTTTT. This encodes CASSLGYRQGGEKLFF.

DNA for the CDR3: TGCGCCAGCTCCGGGACAACGAACACCGGGGAGCTGTTTTTT. Translating gives CASSGTTNTGELFF. This chain uses TRBV5-1 with TRBJ2-2; the D gene is possibly TRBD1 (6 bases). V lost 7 bases and J 0 bases, leaving 10 bases between the germline ends. Germline V lookup: CDR1 SGHRS, CDR2 YFSETQ. This CDR3 comprises 14 residues.

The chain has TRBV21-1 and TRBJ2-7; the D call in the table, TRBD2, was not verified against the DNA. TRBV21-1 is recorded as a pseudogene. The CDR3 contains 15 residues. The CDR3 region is CASSKRGAYSYEQYF. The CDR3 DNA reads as TGTGCCAGCAGCAAGCGGGGGGCGTACTCCTACGAGCAGTACTTC.

CDR3 in DNA: TGTGCCAGCAGACGACAGGGTGGCAATCAGCCCCAGCATTTT. It yields the protein CASRRQGGNQPQHF. The chain is built from TRBV6-5 and TRBJ1-5, with 7 bases matching TRBD1. V lost 6 bases, J lost 2 bases, and 4 bases stayed unmatched. The CDR3 consists of 14 residues. The germline CDR1 and CDR2 sequences are MNHEY and SVGAGI.

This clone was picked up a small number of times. The CDR3 DNA is TGTGCCACCAGTGATGGGGCCCCTTATGGCTACACCTTC. Its protein product is CATSDGAPYGYTF. This chain uses TRBV24-1 with TRBJ1-2; TRBD1 might be the D (5 bases). The CDR3 runs to 13 residues. Germline V lookup: CDR1 KGHDR, CDR2 SFDVKD. Trimming removed 3 bases at V and 5 bases at J, with 9 bases between.